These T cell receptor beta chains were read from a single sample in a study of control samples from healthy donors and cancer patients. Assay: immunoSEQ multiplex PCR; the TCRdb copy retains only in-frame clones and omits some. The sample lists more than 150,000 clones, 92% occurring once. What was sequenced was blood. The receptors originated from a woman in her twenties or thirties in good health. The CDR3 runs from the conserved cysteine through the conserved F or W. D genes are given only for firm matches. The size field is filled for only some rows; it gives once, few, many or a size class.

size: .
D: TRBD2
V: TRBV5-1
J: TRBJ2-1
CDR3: CASSLGLAASYNEQFF
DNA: TGCGCCAGCAGCTTGGGACTAGCGGCCTCCTACAATGAGCAGTTCTTC

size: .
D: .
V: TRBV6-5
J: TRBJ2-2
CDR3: CASRPPGNTGELFF
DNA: TGTGCCAGCCGTCCTCCGGGGAACACCGGGGAGCTGTTTTTT

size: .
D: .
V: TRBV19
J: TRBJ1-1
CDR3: CASSIGQVNTEAFF
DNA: TGTGCCAGTAGTATTGGACAAGTGAACACTGAAGCTTTCTTT

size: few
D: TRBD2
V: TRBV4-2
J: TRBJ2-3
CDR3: CASSQGLAGADTQYF
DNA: TGTGCCAGCAGCCAAGGGCTAGCGGGAGCAGATACGCAGTATTTT

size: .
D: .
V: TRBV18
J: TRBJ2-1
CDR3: CASSPSGTPFHNEQFF
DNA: TGTGCCAGCTCACCCTCCGGGACGCCTTTCCACAATGAGCAGTTCTTC

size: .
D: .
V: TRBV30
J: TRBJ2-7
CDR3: CAWSTWGRSYEQYF
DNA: TGTGCCTGGAGTACCTGGGGACGGAGCTACGAGCAGTACTTC

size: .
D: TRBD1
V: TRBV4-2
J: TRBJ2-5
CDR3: CASSQAEGTGGGETQYF
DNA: TGTGCCAGCAGCCAAGCCGAGGGGACAGGGGGCGGAGAGACCCAGTACTTC

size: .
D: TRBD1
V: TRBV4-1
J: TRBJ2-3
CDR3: CASSQGRQGVSPQYF
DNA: TGCGCCAGCAGCCAAGGAAGACAGGGGGTGAGTCCGCAGTATTTT

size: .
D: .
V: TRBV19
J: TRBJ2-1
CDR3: CASSISKSRSSYNEQFF
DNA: TGTGCCAGTAGTATCAGCAAGAGCCGGAGCTCCTACAATGAGCAGTTCTTC

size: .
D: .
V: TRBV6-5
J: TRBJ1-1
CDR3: CASSRTEGTEAFF
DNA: TGTGCCAGCAGTCGTACGGAGGGGACTGAAGCTTTCTTT

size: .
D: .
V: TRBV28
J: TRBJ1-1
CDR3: CASKRQYASTEAFF
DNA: TGTGCCAGCAAGCGACAATATGCGTCCACTGAAGCTTTCTTT

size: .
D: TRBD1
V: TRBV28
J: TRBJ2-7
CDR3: CASSFLGQESYEQYF
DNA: TGTGCCAGCAGTTTTCTGGGACAGGAATCCTACGAGCAGTACTTC

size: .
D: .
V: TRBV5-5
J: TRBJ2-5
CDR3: CASSPGRMETQYF
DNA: TGTGCCAGCAGTCCTGGGAGGATGGAGACCCAGTACTTC

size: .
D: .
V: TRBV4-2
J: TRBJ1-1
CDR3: CASSQEGDPEAFF
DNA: TGTGCCAGCAGCCAGGAGGGGGACCCTGAAGCTTTCTTT

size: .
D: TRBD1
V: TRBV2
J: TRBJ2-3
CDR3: CASSETGGYTDTQYF
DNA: TGTGCCAGCAGTGAAACAGGGGGTTACACAGATACGCAGTATTTT

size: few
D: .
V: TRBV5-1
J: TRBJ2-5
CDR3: CASSSSNSGAQGTQYF
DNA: TGCGCCAGCAGCTCATCAAATTCAGGGGCCCAAGGGACCCAGTACTTC

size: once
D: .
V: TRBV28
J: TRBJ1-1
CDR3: CASSWSGSNTEAFF
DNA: TGTGCCAGCAGTTGGAGCGGTTCGAACACTGAAGCTTTCTTT

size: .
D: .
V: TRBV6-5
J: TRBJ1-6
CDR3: CASSYAGGSYNSPLHF
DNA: TGTGCCAGCAGTTACGCCGGGGGCTCCTATAATTCACCCCTCCACTTT

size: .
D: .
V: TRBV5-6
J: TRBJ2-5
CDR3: CASSIAGEETQYF
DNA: TGTGCCAGCAGCATAGCAGGGGAAGAGACCCAGTACTTC

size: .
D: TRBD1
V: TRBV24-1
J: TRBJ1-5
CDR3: CATSDSTGGSNQPQHF
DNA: TGTGCCACCAGTGACTCTACAGGGGGGAGCAATCAGCCCCAGCATTTT

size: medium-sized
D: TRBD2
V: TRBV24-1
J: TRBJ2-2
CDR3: CATSAGLHTGELFF
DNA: TGTGCCACCAGTGCGGGACTACACACCGGGGAGCTGTTTTTT

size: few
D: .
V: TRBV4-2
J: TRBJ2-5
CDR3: CASSQGRGLKETQYF
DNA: TGTGCCAGCAGCCAAGGAAGAGGTTTAAAGGAGACCCAGTACTTC

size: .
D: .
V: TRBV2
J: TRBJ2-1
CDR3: CASGTRSSYNEQFF
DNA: TGTGCCAGCGGCACCAGGAGCTCCTACAATGAGCAGTTCTTC

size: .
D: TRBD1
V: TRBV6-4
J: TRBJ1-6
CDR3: CASRAGTGYNSPLHF
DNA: TGTGCCAGCAGAGCCGGGACAGGCTATAATTCACCCCTCCACTTT

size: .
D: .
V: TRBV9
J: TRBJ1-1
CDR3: CASSVDDGRTNTEAFF
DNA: TGTGCCAGCAGCGTAGATGATGGCAGGACGAACACTGAAGCTTTCTTT

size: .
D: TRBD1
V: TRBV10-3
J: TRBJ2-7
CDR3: CAINRNNSRRHPGQHYEQYF
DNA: TGTGCCATCAATCGAAACAATAGTCGGAGACACCCGGGACAGCACTACGAGCAGTACTTC

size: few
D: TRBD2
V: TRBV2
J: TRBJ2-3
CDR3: CASSEVAGVTDTQYF
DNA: TGTGCCAGCAGTGAAGTAGCGGGGGTCACAGATACGCAGTATTTT

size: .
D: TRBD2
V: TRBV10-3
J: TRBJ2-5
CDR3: CAISESPSGRYQETQYF
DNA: TGTGCCATCAGTGAGTCGCCTAGCGGGAGGTACCAAGAGACCCAGTACTTC

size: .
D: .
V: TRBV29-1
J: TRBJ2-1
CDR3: CSVELARYNEQFF
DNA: TGCAGCGTTGAACTAGCGCGGTACAATGAGCAGTTCTTC

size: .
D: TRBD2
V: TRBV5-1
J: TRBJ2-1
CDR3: CASSPGNSGDNEQFF
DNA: TGCGCCAGCAGCCCAGGGAATAGCGGGGACAATGAGCAGTTCTTC

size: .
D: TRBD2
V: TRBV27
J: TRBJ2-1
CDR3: CASSLTAGVNNEQFF
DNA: TGTGCCAGCAGTTTAACAGCGGGAGTCAACAATGAGCAGTTCTTC

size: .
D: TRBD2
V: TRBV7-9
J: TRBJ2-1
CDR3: CASSLEVVAGGNEQFF
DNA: TGTGCCAGCAGCTTAGAAGTGGTAGCGGGAGGCAATGAGCAGTTCTTC

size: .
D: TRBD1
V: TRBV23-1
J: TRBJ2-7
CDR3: CASSPRTGYGEQYF
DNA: TGCGCCAGCAGTCCGCGGACAGGGTACGGCGAGCAGTACTTC

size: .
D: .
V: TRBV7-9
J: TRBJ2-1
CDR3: CASSRMTGFPDEQFF
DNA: TGTGCCAGCAGTCGAATGACAGGTTTTCCGGATGAGCAGTTCTTC

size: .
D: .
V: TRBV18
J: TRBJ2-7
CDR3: CASSPLEGSEQYF
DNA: TGTGCCAGCTCACCCCTCGAGGGGTCCGAGCAGTACTTC

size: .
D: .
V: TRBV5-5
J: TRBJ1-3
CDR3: CASSFGGVGIGNTIYF
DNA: TGTGCCAGCAGCTTTGGCGGGGTTGGAATTGGAAACACCATATATTTT

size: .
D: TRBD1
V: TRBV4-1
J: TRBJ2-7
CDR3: CASSRDRDRTYEQYF
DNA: TGCGCCAGCAGCCGGGACAGGGACCGAACCTACGAGCAGTACTTC

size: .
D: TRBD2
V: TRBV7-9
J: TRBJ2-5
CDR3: CASSLFSGRPRVTETQYF
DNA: TGTGCCAGCAGCTTATTCAGCGGGAGGCCGCGAGTTACAGAGACCCAGTACTTC

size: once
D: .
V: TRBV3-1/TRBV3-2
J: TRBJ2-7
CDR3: CASSPAKNRDRLVAGPYEQYF
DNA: TGTGCCAGCAGCCCCGCCAAAAACCGGGACAGATTAGTAGCGGGACCCTACGAGCAGTACTTC

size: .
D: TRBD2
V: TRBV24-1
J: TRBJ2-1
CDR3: CATSPSGRNSYNEQFF
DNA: TGTGCCACCAGCCCTAGCGGGAGGAACTCCTACAATGAGCAGTTCTTC

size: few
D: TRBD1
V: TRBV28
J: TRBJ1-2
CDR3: CASSLPRGLRDGYTF
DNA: TGTGCCAGCAGCCTCCCCAGGGGGCTAAGGGATGGCTACACCTTC

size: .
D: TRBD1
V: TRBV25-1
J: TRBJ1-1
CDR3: CASSGTGVYGWNTEAFF
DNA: TGTGCCAGCAGTGGGACAGGGGTTTATGGATGGAACACTGAAGCTTTCTTT

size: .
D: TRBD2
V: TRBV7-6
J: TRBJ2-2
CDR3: CASSLGSRLATGELFF
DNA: TGTGCCAGCAGCTTAGGGTCCCGACTAGCGACCGGGGAGCTGTTTTTT

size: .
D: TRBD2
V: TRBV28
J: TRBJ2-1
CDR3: CASSQTSGRVDEQFF
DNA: TGTGCCAGCAGCCAAACTAGCGGGAGGGTGGATGAGCAGTTCTTC

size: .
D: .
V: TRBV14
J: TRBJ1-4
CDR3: CASSQVAINEKLFF
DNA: TGTGCCAGCAGCCAAGTCGCGATTAATGAAAAACTGTTTTTT